This T cell receptor beta chain was captured by sequencing in a study of long-term antiretroviral therapy in people with HIV. Overall study findings and caveats: Diversity increased after ART yet remained lower than in transplant donor controls. Records did not include ART adherence, viral resistance or therapy changes.

An immunoSEQ assay, version v3.0, was performed at survey level. TCRdb's table, derived via immunoSEQ multiplex PCR, lists solely in-frame clones and lacks some. The table lists roughly 30,000 clones, roughly 84% of them singletons, with roughly 5% in the top ten. The V end was cut by 5 bases, the J end by 0 bases, with 10 bases between. Germline values: CDR1 SGHAT, CDR2 FQNNGV. The CDR3 loop spans 14 amino acids. This clone was seen a handful of times. Its cognate antigen is unknown. This rearrangement joins TRBV11-2 to TRBJ1-1; D not resolved. The sequenced sample was unsorted PBMCs, obtained 0.8 years after starting antiretroviral therapy. This receptor was obtained from a woman in her 30s with HIV. CDR3 nucleotides: TGTGCCAGCAGCCCCAACAGAGTGAACACTGAAGCTTTCTTT. Amino acid sequence: CASSPNRVNTEAFF.